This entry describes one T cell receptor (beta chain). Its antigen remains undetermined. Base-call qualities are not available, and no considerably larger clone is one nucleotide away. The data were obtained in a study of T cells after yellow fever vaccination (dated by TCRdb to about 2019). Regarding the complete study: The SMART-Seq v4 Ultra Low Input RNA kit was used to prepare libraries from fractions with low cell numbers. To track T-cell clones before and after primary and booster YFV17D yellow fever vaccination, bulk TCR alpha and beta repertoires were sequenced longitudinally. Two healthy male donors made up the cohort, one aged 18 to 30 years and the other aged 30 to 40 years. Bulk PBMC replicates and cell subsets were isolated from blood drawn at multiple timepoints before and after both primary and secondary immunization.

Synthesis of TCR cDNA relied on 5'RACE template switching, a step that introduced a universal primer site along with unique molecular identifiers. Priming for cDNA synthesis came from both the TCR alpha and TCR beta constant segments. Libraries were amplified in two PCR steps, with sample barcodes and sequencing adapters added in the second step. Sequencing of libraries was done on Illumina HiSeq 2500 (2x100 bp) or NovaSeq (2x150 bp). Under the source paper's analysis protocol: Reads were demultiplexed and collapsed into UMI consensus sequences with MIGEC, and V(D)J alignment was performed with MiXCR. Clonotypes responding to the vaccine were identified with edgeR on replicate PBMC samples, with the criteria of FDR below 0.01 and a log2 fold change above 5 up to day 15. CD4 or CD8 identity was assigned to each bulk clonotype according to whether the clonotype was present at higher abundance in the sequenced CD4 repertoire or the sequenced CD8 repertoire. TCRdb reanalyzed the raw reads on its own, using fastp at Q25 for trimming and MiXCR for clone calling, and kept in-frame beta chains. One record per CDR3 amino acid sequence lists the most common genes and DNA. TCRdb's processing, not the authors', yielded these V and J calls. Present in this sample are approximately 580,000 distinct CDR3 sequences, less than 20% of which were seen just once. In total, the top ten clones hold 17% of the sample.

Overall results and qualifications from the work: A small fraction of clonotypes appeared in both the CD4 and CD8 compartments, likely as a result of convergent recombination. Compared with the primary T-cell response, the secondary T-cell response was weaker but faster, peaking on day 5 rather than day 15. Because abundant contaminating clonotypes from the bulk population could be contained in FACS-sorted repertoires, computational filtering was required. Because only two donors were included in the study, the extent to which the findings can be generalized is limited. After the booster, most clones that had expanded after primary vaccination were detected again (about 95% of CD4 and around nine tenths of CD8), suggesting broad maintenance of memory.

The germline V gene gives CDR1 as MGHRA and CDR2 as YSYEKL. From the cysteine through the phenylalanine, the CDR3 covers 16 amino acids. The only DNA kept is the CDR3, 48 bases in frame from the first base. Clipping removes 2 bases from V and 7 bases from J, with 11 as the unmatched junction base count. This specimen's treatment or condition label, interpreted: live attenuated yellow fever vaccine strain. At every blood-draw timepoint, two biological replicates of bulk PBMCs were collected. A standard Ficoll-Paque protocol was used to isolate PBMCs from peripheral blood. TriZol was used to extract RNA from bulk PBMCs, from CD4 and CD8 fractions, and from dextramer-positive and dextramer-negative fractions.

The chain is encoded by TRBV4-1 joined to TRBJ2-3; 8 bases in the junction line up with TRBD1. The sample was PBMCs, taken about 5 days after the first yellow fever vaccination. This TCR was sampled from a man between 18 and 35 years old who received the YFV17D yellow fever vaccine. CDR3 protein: CASSQPDRDAQNTQYF. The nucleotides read TGCGCCAGCAGCCAACCGGACAGGGACGCACAGAATACGCAGTATTTT.